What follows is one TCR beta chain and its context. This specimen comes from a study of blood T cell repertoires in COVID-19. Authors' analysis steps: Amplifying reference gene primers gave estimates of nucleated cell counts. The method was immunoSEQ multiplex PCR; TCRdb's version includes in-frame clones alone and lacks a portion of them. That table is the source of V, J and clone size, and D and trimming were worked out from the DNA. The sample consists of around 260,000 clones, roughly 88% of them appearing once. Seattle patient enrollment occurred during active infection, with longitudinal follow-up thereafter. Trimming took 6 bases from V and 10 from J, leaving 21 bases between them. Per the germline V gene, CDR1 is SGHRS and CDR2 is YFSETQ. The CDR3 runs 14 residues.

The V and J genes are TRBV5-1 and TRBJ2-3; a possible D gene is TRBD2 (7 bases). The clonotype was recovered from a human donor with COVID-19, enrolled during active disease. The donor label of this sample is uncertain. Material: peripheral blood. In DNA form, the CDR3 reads TGCGCCAGCACCCCGGAAGGGGGGGGCAGTCCGCAGTATTTT. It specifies CASTPEGGGSPQYF.